This T cell receptor beta chain emerged from a study of OX40 agonist ivuxolimab in advanced cancers. About the research overall: Dose-escalation patients had hepatocellular carcinoma, melanoma, renal cell or head and neck cancer. Study results and limitations: Average numbers of expanded clones were greater in CD8+ T cells than in CD4+.

CDR1 LNHDA and CDR2 SQIVND come from the germline V gene (reference sequence). After removal of 6 bases from V and 1 base from J, the junction contained 0 bases not matched to a gene. The CDR3 is 14 amino acids. Clones were read by immunoSEQ multiplex PCR, and TCRdb kept only the in-frame ones, dropping some. The profile shows fewer than 75,000 clones, 87% of them singletons. In the case of this clone: Its antigen is undetermined.

Individuals having autoimmune disease history or systemic immunosuppression were not enrolled. The sequences come from CD4+ or CD8+ T cells sorted from blood, collected in a trial of the OX40 agonist ivuxolimab. The clonotype was recovered from an adult with an advanced solid tumor such as melanoma, head and neck, liver or kidney cancer. The J gene is TRBJ2-6, the V gene TRBV19; 7 nucleotides match TRBD1. CDR3 in amino acids: CASRDRSGANVLTF. The DNA of the CDR3 is TGTGCCAGTAGGGACAGGTCTGGGGCCAACGTCCTGACTTTC.